The 14 T cell receptor beta chains below were found in one sample sequenced in a study of blood T cell repertoires in COVID-19. Profiled with immunoSEQ multiplex PCR; TCRdb holds only in-frame clones, not every one. The sample lists nearly 50,000 clones, about 88% occurring once. Sequences were obtained from peripheral blood. These receptors all stem from a man aged 35-49 years with active COVID-19.

This rearrangement joins TRBV7-3 to TRBJ2-5; a weak D match, TRBD2 (6 bases). The DNA end lines up better with TRBJ2-7; the J call may be wrong. This CDR3 has 15 residues. CDR1 is SGHTA, CDR2 FQGTGA, per germline. The CDR3 is CASSLLPGTPYEQYF. In DNA, the CDR3 is TGTGCCAGCAGCCTTTTGCCGGGGACTCCTTACGAGCAGTACTTC.

This clone was detected only once. The chain combines TRBV15 with TRBJ2-1, with 13 nucleotides matching TRBD2. Germline values: CDR1 LNHNV, CDR2 YYDKDF (reference sequence). V was pared by 0 bases and J by 4 bases, with 6 bases of the junction left unmatched. The CDR3 length is 18 residues. The CDR3 bases are TGTGCCACCAGCAGAGATAGGACTAGCGGGAGCAGGTACAATGAGCAGTTCTTC. Translation: CATSRDRTSGSRYNEQFF.

The chain has TRBV11-2 and TRBJ2-5; 8 bases align to TRBD1. The CDR3 is 17 residues long. V trimming: 0 bases; J trimming: 2 bases; junction bases outside the gene matches: 8. Germline V CDR1 and CDR2: SGHAT, FQNNGV. CDR3 region: CASSLDWTGLGQETQYF. The DNA of the CDR3 is TGTGCCAGCAGCTTAGATTGGACAGGGTTAGGGCAAGAGACCCAGTACTTC.

The gene calls are TRBV14 and TRBJ2-1; 10 bases are a match to TRBD2. Trimming removed 1 base from V and 5 bases from J; junction bases left unmatched: 11. Germline lookup yields CDR1 SGHDN and CDR2 FVKESK. The CDR3 has 18 residues. CDR3 sequence (DNA): TGTGCCAGCAGCCAAGGCCCTCTTCTAGCGGGAGACCACAATGAGCAGTTCTTC. Translated: CASSQGPLLAGDHNEQFF.

This clone occurred once. This chain connects TRBV10-3 to TRBJ2-1; D is unresolved. CDR1 and CDR2 (germline): ENHRY, SYGVKD. V was cut by 0 bases and J by 3 bases, with 3 bases left in between. The CDR3 has 13 residues. The CDR3 DNA reads TGTGCCATCAGTGAGTCCCTCTACAATGAGCAGTTCTTC. Protein: CAISESLYNEQFF.

The chain employs TRBV19 and TRBJ1-1, with 11 bases matching TRBD1. Unmatched junction bases numbered 6, after V lost 6 bases and J lost 3 bases. There are 15 residues in the CDR3. The germline V gene encodes CDR1 LNHDA and CDR2 SQIVND (reference sequence). The CDR3 nucleotides read TGTGCCAGTAGGGACAGGGGGCGCGCGGACACTGAAGCTTTCTTT. The encoded protein is CASRDRGRADTEAFF. Supplemented by reference TRBV19 and TRBJ1-1, the full variable domain reads DGGITQSPKYLFRKEGQNVTLSCEQNLNHDAMYWYRQDPGQGLRLIYYSQIVNDFQKGDIAEGYSVSREKKESFPLTVTSAQKNPTAFYLCASRDRGRADTEAFFGQGTRLTVV.

This clone has only a few counts. This chain links TRBV7-9 with TRBJ1-3; a possible D gene is TRBD1 (6 bases). V shed 1 base and J shed 4 bases, with 8 bases lying between them. The V gene's germline CDR1 is SEHNR and CDR2 FQNEAQ (reference sequence). The CDR3 runs 14 residues. Here the CDR3 reads CASSLGGQGNTIYF. CDR3 nucleotides: TGTGCCAGCAGCTTAGGTGGACAGGGAAACACCATATATTTT. The full variable domain, rest sourced from reference TRBV7-9 and TRBJ1-3, is DTGVSQNPRHKITKRGQNVTFRCDPISEHNRLYWYRQTLGQGPEFLTYFQNEAQLEKSRLLSDRFSAERPKGSFSTLEIQRTEQGDSAMYLCASSLGGQGNTIYFGEGSWLTVV.

The chain employs TRBV27 and TRBJ2-7; 10 positions agree with TRBD1. Germline V gene data show CDR1 as MNHEY and CDR2 as SMNVEV (reference sequence). The J segment lost 3 bases and the V segment lost 3 bases, leaving 8 bases of the junction unmatched. CDR3 length: 16 amino acids. The CDR3 sequence: CASSLSGTGEFYEQYF. Here the CDR3 DNA reads TGTGCCAGCAGTTTGTCCGGGACAGGGGAATTCTACGAGCAGTACTTC.

The V and J genes are TRBV6-1 and TRBJ1-2, with TRBD1 matching over 7 bases. The CDR3 is 16 amino acids. Trimming cost V 1 base and J 4 bases; bases outside gene matches: 9. Germline CDR1 MNHNS, CDR2 SASEGT. CDR3 loop: CASSEDRGGWGYGYTF. CDR3 in DNA: TGTGCCAGCAGTGAAGACAGGGGAGGATGGGGCTATGGCTACACCTTC.

The V call is TRBV30, the J call TRBJ1-1; possible D gene TRBD1, 5 bases. The CDR3 runs to 17 residues. Trimming took 1 base from V and 4 from J, leaving 22 bases between them. The germline gives CDR1 GTSNPN, CDR2 SVGIG (reference sequence). The CDR3 DNA is TGTGCCTGGAGTGAAATCCGGGCCCCGGGCGGGGGCACTGAAGCTTTCTTT. It translates to CAWSEIRAPGGGTEAFF.

The chain is built from TRBV28 and TRBJ1-5; no reliable D call. The CDR3 loop spans 11 amino acids. Per the germline V gene, CDR1 is MDHEN and CDR2 is SYDVKM. V shed 5 bases and J shed 7 bases, with 6 bases lying between them. In DNA, the CDR3 is TGTGCCAGCAGTCAGTGGCAGCCCCAGCATTTT. Amino acids: CASSQWQPQHF. The variable domain in full, with the rest retrieved from reference TRBV28 and TRBJ1-5, is DVKVTQSSRYLVKRTGEKVFLECVQDMDHENMFWYRQDPGLGLRLIYFSYDVKMKEKGDIPEGYSVSREKKERFSLILESASTNQTSMYLCASSQWQPQHFGDGTRLSIL.

The chain employs TRBV27 and TRBJ1-4; 8 positions agree with TRBD1. V lost 5 bases to trimming and J lost 8 bases; unmatched junction nucleotides: 7. The CDR3 loop spans 14 amino acids. Germline V lookup: CDR1 MNHEY, CDR2 SMNVEV (reference sequence). In DNA, the CDR3 is TGTGCCAGCAGTAGTAGGACAGGGAGGGAAAAACTGTTTTTT. Amino acids: CASSSRTGREKLFF.

The count of this clone is one. The CDR3 bases are TGTGCCAGCAGCTTCAGGATATACTACGAGCAGTACTTC. This sequence encodes CASSFRIYYEQYF. This chain uses TRBV27 with TRBJ2-7; D call uncertain. Between the trimmed V and J ends, which lost 6 bases and 3 bases, there was a span of 12 bases. The CDR3 has 13 amino acids. Germline-derived CDR1 and CDR2 are MNHEY and SMNVEV (reference sequence).

This chain links TRBV12-3 or TRBV12-4 with TRBJ1-1, with D uncertain. With 9 bases removed from V and 0 bases from J, the gap between germline ends came to 11 bases. There are 13 residues in the CDR3. As DNA, the CDR3 is TGTGCCAGTACCAAACAGATGAACACTGAAGCTTTCTTT. Protein sequence: CASTKQMNTEAFF.